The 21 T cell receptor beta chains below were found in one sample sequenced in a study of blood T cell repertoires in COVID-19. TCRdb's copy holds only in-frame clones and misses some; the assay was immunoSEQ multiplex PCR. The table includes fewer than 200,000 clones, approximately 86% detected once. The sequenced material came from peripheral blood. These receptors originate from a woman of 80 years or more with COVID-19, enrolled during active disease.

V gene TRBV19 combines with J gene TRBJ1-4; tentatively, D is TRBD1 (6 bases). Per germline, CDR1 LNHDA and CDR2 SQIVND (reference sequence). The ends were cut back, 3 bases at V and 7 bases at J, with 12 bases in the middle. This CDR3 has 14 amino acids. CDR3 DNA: TGTGCCAGTAGTATCACAGGGATGGTTGAAAAACTGTTTTTT. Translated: CASSITGMVEKLFF.

CDR3 DNA: TGTGCCAGTAGCTCCGGGACAGGGTTAAGCAATCAGCCCCAGCATTTT. Its protein is CASSSGTGLSNQPQHF. This chain joins TRBV19 and TRBJ1-5, with TRBD1 matching 9 bases. After removal of 6 bases from V and 1 base from J, the junction contained 7 bases not matched to a gene. The CDR3 loop spans 16 amino acids. Germline values: CDR1 LNHDA, CDR2 SQIVND (reference sequence).

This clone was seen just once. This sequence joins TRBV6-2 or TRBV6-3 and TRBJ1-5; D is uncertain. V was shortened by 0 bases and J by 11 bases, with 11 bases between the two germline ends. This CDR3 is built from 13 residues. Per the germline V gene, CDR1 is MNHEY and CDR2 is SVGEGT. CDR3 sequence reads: CASSYSTAQAQHF. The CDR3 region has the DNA TGTGCCAGCAGTTACTCAACGGCCCAGGCCCAGCATTTT.

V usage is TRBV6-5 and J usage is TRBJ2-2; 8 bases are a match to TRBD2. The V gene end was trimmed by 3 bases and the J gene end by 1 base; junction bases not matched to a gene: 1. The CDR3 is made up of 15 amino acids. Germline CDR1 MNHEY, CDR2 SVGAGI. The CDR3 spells CASSYTSGNTGELFF. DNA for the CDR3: TGTGCCAGCAGTTATACTAGCGGGAACACCGGGGAGCTGTTTTTT.

The CDR3, as DNA: TGTGCCATCAGTGAGTCGGGGAGACAGGGAAATGAAAAACTGTTTTTT. Residues: CAISESGRQGNEKLFF. The chain carries TRBV10-3 and TRBJ1-4; 7 nucleotides align to TRBD1. The V gene's germline CDR1 is ENHRY and CDR2 SYGVKD. The CDR3 is made up of 16 amino acids. The trim removed 0 bases at V and 5 bases at J, leaving 6 bases unmatched.

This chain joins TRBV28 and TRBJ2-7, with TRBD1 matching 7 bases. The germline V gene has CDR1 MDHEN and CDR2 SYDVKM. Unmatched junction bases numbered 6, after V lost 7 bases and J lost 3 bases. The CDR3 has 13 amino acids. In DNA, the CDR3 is TGTGCCAGCACCACCAGACAGGGCTACGAGCAGTACTTC. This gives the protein CASTTRQGYEQYF.

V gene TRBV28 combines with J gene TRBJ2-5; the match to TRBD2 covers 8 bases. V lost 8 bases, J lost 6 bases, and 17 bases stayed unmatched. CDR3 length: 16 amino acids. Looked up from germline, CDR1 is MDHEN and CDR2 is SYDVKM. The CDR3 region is CASPRAGGRPEKTQYF. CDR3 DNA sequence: TGTGCCAGCCCCCGCGCGGGGGGAAGGCCTGAGAAGACCCAGTACTTC.

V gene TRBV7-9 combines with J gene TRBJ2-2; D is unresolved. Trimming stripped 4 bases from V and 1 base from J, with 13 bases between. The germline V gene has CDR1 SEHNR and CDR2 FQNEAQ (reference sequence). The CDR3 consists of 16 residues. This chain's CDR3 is CASSWQATRNTGELFF. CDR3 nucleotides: TGTGCCAGCAGCTGGCAGGCTACCCGGAACACCGGGGAGCTGTTTTTT.

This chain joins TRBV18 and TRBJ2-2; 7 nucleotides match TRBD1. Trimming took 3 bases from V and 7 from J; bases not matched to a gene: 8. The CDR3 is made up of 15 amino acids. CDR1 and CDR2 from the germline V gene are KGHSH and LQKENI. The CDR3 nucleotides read TGTGCCAGCTCACCCGCACAGGGGCTCTTCGGGGAGCTGTTTTTT. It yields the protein CASSPAQGLFGELFF.

The CDR3 sequence: CASSIGGGINTEAFF. The DNA of the CDR3 is TGTGCCAGTAGTATAGGGGGGGGGATCAACACTGAAGCTTTCTTT. V usage is TRBV19 and J usage is TRBJ1-1; the D gene is possibly TRBD1 (5 bases). The V end was cut by 1 base, the J end by 2 bases, with 11 bases between. Germline V gene lookup returns CDR1 LNHDA and CDR2 SQIVND (reference sequence). The CDR3 totals 15 residues.

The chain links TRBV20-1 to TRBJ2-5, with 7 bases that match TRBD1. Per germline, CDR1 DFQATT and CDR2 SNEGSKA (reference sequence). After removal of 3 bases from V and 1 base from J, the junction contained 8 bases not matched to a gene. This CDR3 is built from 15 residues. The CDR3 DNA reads TGCAGTGCTAGTCGCGAAGGGGGCCTCCAAGAGACCCAGTACTTC. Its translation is CSASREGGLQETQYF.

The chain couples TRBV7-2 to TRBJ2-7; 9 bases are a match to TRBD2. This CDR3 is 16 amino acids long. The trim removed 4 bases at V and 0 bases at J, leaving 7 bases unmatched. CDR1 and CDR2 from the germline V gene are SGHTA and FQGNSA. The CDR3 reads CASSSYSSGISYEQYF. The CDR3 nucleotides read TGTGCCAGCAGCTCCTATTCTAGCGGGATCTCCTACGAGCAGTACTTC.

In DNA, the CDR3 is TGTGCCAGCAGACAGGACAGGGTAACTGAAGCTTTCTTT. This gives the protein CASRQDRVTEAFF. V is TRBV7-3 and J is TRBJ1-1, with 8 bases fitting TRBD1. The germline V gene encodes CDR1 SGHTA and CDR2 FQGTGA. After removal of 6 bases from V and 5 bases from J, the junction contained 5 bases not matched to a gene. This CDR3 comprises 13 residues.

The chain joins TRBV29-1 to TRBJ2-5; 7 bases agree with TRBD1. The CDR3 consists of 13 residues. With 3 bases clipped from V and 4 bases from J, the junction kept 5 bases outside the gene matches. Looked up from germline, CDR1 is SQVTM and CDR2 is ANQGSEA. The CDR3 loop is CSVDEQGVETQYF. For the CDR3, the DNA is TGCAGCGTTGATGAGCAGGGGGTAGAGACCCAGTACTTC.

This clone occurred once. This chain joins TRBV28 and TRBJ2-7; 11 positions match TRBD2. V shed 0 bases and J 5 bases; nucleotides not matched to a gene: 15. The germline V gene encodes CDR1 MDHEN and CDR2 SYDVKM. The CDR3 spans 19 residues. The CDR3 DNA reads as TGTGCCAGCAGTTTATGCGGCCCCCCCCAACTAGCGGGAGTGAACGAGCAGTACTTC. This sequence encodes CASSLCGPPQLAGVNEQYF.

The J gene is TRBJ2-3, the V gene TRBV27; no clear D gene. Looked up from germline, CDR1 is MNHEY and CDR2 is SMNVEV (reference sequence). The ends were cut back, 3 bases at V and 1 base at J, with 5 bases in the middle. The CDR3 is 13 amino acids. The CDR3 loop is CASSLSGTDTQYF. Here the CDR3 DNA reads TGTGCCAGCAGTTTGTCCGGCACAGATACGCAGTATTTT.

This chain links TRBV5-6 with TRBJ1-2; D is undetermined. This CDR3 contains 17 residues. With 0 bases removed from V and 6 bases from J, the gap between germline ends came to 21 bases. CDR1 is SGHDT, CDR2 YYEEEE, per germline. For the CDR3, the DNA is TGTGCCAGCAGCTTGGCCCTAGGTGGGTCCGAAAGGCATGGCTACACCTTC. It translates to CASSLALGGSERHGYTF. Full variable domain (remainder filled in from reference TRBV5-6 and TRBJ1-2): DAGVTQSPTHLIKTRGQQVTLRCSPKSGHDTVSWYQQALGQGPQFIFQYYEEEERQRGNFPDRFSGHQFPNYSSELNVNALLLGDSALYLCASSLALGGSERHGYTFGSGTRLTVV.

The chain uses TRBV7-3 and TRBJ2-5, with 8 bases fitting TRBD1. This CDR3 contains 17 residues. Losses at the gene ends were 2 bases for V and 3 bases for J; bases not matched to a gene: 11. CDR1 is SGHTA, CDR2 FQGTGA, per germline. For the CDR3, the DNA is TGTGCCAGCAGCTTACGCAACAGGGGGGAAGTTAAAGAGACCCAGTACTTC. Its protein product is CASSLRNRGEVKETQYF.

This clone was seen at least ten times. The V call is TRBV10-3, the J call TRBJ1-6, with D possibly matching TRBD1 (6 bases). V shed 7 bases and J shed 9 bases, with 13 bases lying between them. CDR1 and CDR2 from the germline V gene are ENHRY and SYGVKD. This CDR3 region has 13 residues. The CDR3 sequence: CAIMDSLRSPLHF. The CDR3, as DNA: TGTGCCATCATGGACAGTCTACGTTCACCCCTCCACTTT.

The DNA for the CDR3 is TGTGCCACCAGCAGAGATCAGGGTAGCGGGAAGACCGGGGAGCTGTTTTTT. Translation: CATSRDQGSGKTGELFF. The chain links TRBV15 to TRBJ2-2, with 8 bases aligning to TRBD2. This CDR3 is 17 amino acids long. Germline CDR1 LNHNV, CDR2 YYDKDF (reference sequence). V lost 0 bases, J lost 5 bases, and 8 bases stayed unmatched. The full variable domain, its missing parts supplied by reference TRBV15 and TRBJ2-2, is DAMVIQNPRYQVTQFGKPVTLSCSQTLNHNVMYWYQQKSSQAPKLLFHYYDKDFNNEADTPDNFQSRRPNTSFCFLDIRSPGLGDTAMYLCATSRDQGSGKTGELFFGEGSRLTVL.

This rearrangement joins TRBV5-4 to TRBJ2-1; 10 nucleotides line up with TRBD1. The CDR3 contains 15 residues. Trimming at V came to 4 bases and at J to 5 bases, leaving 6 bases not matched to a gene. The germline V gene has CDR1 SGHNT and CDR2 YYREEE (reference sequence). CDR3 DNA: TGTGCCAGCAGCCCGGGACAGGGGAAAAACAATGAGCAGTTCTTC. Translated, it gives CASSPGQGKNNEQFF.